The clone carrying this T cell receptor beta chain has ten or more counts. Antigen: not known. CDR1 and CDR2 from the germline V gene are MNHEY and SVGEGT. V shed 0 bases and J 9 bases; nucleotides not matched to a gene: 12. This CDR3 is built from 17 residues. The data belong to a study of T cells after yellow fever vaccination. Overall study findings and caveats: Overlap between CD4 and CD8 compartments was detected for a small share of clonotypes. Although the secondary response was weaker, it peaked faster, at day 5 versus 15. Clones from primary vaccination mostly reappeared after the booster (roughly 95% CD4, less than 90% CD8).

Researchers made TCR cDNA using 5'RACE template switching, and this step added a universal primer site and UMIs. TCRdb recomputed calls from the 5' RACE reads with MiXCR, one row per CDR3 protein. In the table there are roughly 68,000 distinct CDR3 sequences, more than 6.5% of which are singletons. The source of this sequence is a man aged 18-30 years who received the YFV17D yellow fever vaccine. The material was CD8+ T cells sorted from PBMCs, obtained approximately 40 days after the first yellow fever vaccination. The V call is TRBV6-2 or TRBV6-3, the J call TRBJ2-1; 9 bases are shared with TRBD1. The CDR3, as DNA: TGTGCCAGCAGTTACTCTCGCCGTCAAACAGGGGGCTTTGAGCAGTTCTTC. Its translation is CASSYSRRQTGGFEQFF.